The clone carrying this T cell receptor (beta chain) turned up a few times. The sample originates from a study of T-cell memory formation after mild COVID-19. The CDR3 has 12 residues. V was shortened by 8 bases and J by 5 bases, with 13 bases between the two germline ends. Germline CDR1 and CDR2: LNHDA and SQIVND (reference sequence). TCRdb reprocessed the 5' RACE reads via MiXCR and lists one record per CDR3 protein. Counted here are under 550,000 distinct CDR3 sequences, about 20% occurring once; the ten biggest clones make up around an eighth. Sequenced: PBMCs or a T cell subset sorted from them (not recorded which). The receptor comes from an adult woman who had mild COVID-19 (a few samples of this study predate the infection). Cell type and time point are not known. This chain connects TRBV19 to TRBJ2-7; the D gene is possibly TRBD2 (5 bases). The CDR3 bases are TGTGCCAGTCGGGCTAGCACCCACGAGCAGTACTTC. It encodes CASRASTHEQYF.